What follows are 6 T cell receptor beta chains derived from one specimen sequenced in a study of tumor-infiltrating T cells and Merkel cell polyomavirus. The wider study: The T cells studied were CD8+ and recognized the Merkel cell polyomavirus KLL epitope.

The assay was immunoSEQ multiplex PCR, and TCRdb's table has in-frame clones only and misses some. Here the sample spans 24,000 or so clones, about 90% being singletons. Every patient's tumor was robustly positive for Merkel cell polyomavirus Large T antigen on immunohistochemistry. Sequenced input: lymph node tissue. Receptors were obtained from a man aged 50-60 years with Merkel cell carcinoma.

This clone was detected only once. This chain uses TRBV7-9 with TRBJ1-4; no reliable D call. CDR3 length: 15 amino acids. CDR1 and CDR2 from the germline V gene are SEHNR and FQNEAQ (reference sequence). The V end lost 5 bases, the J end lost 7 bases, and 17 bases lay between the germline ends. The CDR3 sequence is CASSPSGRGAEKLFF. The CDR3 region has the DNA TGTGCCAGCAGCCCCTCAGGACGGGGAGCTGAAAAACTGTTTTTT.

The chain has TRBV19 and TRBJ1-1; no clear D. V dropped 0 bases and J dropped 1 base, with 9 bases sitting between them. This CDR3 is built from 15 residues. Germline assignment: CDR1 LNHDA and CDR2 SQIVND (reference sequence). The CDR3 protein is CASSIEGSRNTEAFF. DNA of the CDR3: TGTGCCAGTAGTATAGAGGGCAGTCGGAACACTGAAGCTTTCTTT.

This CDR3 reads CASSVDGDSYEQYF. The CDR3 DNA follows: TGTGCCAGCAGCGTAGACGGGGACTCCTACGAGCAGTACTTC. The V gene is TRBV9, the J gene TRBJ2-7; D is perhaps TRBD2 (5 bases). Trimming shortened V by 0 bases and J by 0 bases, and 7 bases separated the two germline ends. The germline V gene encodes CDR1 SGDLS and CDR2 YYNGEE. The CDR3 runs 14 residues.

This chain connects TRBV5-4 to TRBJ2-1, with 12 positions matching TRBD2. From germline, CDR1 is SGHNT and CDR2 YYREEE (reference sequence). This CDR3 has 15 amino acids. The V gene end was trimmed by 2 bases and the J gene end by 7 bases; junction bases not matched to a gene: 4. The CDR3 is CASSFLAGGPNEQFF. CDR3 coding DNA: TGTGCCAGCAGCTTTCTAGCGGGAGGGCCGAATGAGCAGTTCTTC.

CDR3 protein: CASSVGTYAWEQYF. The CDR3 coding sequence is TGTGCCAGCAGCGTCGGGACTTATGCGTGGGAGCAGTACTTC. The chain uses TRBV9 and TRBJ2-7, with D possibly TRBD2 on 6 matching bases. The CDR3 length is 14 residues. V was cut by 2 bases and J by 7 bases, with 16 bases left in between. Germline CDR1 and CDR2: SGDLS and YYNGEE.

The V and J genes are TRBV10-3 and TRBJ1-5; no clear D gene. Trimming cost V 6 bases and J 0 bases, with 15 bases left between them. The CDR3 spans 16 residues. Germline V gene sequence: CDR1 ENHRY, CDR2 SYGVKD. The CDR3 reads CAISREGLISNQPQHF. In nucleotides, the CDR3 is TGTGCCATCAGCCGGGAGGGTCTTATTAGCAATCAGCCCCAGCATTTT.